These T cell receptor beta chains were read from a single sample in a study of T cells in Graves' hyperthyroidism and ophthalmopathy. In TCRdb, the multiplex PCR reads were re-called with MiXCR into one record per CDR3 protein. The sample carries around 34,000 distinct CDR3 sequences, around 53% recorded once. What was sequenced was blood. The receptor source for this set is a woman aged 40 to 50 with Graves' ophthalmopathy. Each CDR3 is given with its conserved first and last residue. A D gene is named only where the DNA matches it firmly. Only part of the rows carry a size: once, few, many, or a class if the clone is expanded.

>TRBV29-1|TRBD2|once|TRBJ2-5
TGCCAGCTCACCATTCGGACTAGCGGGAGTATTCCAGAGACCCAGTACTTC
CQLTIRTSGSIPETQYF
>TRBV11-1|TRBD1|NA|TRBJ1-6
TGTGCCAGCAGCTTAAATGGACAGGGGAATTCACCCCTCCACTTT
CASSLNGQGNSPLHF
>TRBV6-1|NA|many|TRBJ2-5
TGTGCCAGCAACCCGGGACGACAAACAGAGACCCAGTACTTC
CASNPGRQTETQYF
>TRBV2|TRBD2|many|TRBJ2-2
TGTGCCAGCAGCACGGGACTAGCCAGGAACGGGGAGCTGTTTTTT
CASSTGLARNGELFF
>TRBV7-2|NA|many|TRBJ1-6
TGTGCCAGCAGCTTAGTTAAGTTGAGCTCCTATAATTCACCCCTCCACTTT
CASSLVKLSSYNSPLHF
>TRBV28|NA|many|TRBJ2-7
TGTGCCAGCAGTTCCCCCCGGAGGGCTAGTTACGAGCAGTACTTC
CASSSPRRASYEQYF
>TRBV20-1|TRBD2|once|TRBJ2-5
TGCAGTGCTAGAGACAGCGGGGGGGCCGGAGAGACCCAGTACTTC
CSARDSGGAGETQYF
>TRBV4-3|NA|NA|TRBJ2-3
TGCGCCAGCAGCCAAGATTCAAAATCCAGGGGGGGGGACGGTACGCAGTATTTT
CASSQDSKSRGGDGTQYF
>TRBV19|NA|NA|TRBJ2-3
TGTGCCAGTAGCCGGACCGATCAATACAATGAGCAGTATTTT
CASSRTDQYNEQYF
>TRBV7-2|TRBD2|NA|TRBJ2-7
TGTGCCAACAGCTTAGAACTAGCGGGGGGGGCCTACGAGCAGTACTTC
CANSLELAGGAYEQYF
>TRBV19|TRBD1|medium-sized|TRBJ1-2
TGTGCCAGTAAGCCGACTGGGACAGGACACTATGGCTACACCTTC
CASKPTGTGHYGYTF
>TRBV20-1|NA|many|TRBJ1-3
TGCAGTGCTAGAGGCGTGGGGACGAGCTCTGGAAACACCATATATTTT
CSARGVGTSSGNTIYF
>TRBV20-1|TRBD1|once|TRBJ2-6
TGCAGTGCTAGCTCCGGGACAGGTTCTGGGGCCAACGTCCTGACTTTC
CSASSGTGSGANVLTF
>TRBV5-6|NA|many|TRBJ1-1
TGTGCCAGCAGCTTCCGTACGCGCACCCTTCTTGAAGCTTTCTTT
CASSFRTRTLLEAFF
>TRBV7-2|NA|NA|TRBJ1-5
TGTGCCAGCAGCTTCGGGACAAACAATCAGCCCCAGCATTTT
CASSFGTNNQPQHF
>TRBV3-1|TRBD2|few|TRBJ2-5
TGTGCCAGCAGTGAGAAGGTTATTAGCGGGGGAAAAGAGACCCAGTACTTC
CASSEKVISGGKETQYF
>TRBV3-1|NA|many|TRBJ2-7
TGTGCCAGCAGCCAAGTTAGCAACGAGCAGTACTTC
CASSQVSNEQYF